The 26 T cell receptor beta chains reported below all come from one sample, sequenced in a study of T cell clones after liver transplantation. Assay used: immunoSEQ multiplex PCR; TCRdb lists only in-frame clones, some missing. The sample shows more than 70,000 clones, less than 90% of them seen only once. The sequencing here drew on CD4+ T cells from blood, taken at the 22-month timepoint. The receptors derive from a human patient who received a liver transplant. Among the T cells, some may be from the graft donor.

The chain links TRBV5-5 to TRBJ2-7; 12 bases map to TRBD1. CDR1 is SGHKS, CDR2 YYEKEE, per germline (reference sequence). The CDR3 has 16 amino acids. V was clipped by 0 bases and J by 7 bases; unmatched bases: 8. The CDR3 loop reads CASSLATGTGGGEQYF. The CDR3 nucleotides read TGTGCCAGCAGCTTGGCCACGGGGACAGGGGGCGGGGAGCAGTACTTC.

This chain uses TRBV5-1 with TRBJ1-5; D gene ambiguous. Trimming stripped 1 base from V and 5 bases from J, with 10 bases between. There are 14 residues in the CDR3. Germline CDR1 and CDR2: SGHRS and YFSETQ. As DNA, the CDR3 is TGCGCCAGCAGCTTGTCCCCGGGAGATCAGCCCCAGCATTTT. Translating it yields CASSLSPGDQPQHF.

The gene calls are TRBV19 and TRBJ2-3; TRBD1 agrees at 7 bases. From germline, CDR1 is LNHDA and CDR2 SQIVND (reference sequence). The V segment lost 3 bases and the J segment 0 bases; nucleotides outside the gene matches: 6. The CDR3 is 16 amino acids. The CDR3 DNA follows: TGTGCCAGTAGTATCGGGACAGATTCTAGCACAGATACGCAGTATTTT. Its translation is CASSIGTDSSTDTQYF.

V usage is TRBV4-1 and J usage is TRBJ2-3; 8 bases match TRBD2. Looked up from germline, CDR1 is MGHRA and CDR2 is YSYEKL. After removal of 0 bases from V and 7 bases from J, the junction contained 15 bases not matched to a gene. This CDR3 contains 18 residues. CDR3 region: CASSQDRTSPNLVNTQYF. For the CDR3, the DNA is TGCGCCAGCAGCCAAGATCGGACTAGCCCCAATTTAGTGAATACGCAGTATTTT.

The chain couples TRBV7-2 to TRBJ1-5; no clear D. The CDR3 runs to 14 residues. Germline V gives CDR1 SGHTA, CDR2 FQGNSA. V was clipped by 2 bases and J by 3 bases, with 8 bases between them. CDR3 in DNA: TGTGCCAGCAGCTTAATGGCAGTCAATCAGCCCCAGCATTTT. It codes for CASSLMAVNQPQHF.

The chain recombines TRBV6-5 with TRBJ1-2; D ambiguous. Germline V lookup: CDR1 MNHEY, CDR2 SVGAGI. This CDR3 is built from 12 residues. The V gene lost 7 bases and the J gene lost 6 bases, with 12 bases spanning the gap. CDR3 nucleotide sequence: TGTGCCAGCAACACCTTCGGGGATGGCTACACCTTC. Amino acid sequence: CASNTFGDGYTF.

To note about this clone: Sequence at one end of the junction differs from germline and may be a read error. The CDR3: CASSENGAKPQHF. Written as DNA, the CDR3 is TGTGCTAGCAGCGAAAACGGGGCTAAGCCCCAGCATTTT. J is TRBJ1-5 and V is TRBV7-7; D is perhaps TRBD1 (5 bases). CDR1 is SSHAT, CDR2 FNYEAQ, per germline (reference sequence). The CDR3 length is 13 residues.

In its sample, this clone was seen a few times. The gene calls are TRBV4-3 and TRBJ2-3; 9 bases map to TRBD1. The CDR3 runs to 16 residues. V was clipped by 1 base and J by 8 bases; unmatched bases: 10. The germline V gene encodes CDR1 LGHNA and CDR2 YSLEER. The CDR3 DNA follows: TGCGCCAGCAGCCAAGGCGCCGGGACAGGGAGCGGTACGCAGTATTTT. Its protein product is CASSQGAGTGSGTQYF.

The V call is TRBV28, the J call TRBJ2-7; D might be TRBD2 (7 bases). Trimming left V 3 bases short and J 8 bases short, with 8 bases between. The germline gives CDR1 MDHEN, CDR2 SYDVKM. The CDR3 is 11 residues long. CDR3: CASSLGGQQYF. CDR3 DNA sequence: TGTGCCAGCAGTTTGGGGGGGCAGCAGTACTTC.

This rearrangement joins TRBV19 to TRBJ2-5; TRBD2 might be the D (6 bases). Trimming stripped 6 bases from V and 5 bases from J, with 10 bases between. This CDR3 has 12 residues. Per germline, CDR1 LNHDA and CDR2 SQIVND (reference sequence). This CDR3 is CASRSGSETQYF. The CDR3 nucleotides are TGTGCCAGTAGGTCCGGGAGTGAGACCCAGTACTTC.

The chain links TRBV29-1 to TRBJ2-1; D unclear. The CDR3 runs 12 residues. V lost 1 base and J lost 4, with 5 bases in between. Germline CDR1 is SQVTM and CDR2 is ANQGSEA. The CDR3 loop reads CSVEVTYNEQFF. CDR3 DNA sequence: TGCAGCGTTGAAGTTACTTACAATGAGCAGTTCTTC.

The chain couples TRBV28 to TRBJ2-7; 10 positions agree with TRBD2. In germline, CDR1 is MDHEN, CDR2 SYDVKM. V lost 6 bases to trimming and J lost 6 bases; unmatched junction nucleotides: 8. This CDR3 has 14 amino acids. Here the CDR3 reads CASSSSGSLPEQYF. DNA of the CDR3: TGTGCCAGCAGCTCTAGCGGGAGCCTGCCCGAGCAGTACTTC. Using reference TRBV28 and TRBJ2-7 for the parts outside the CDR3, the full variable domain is DVKVTQSSRYLVKRTGEKVFLECVQDMDHENMFWYRQDPGLGLRLIYFSYDVKMKEKGDIPEGYSVSREKKERFSLILESASTNQTSMYLCASSSSGSLPEQYFGPGTRLTVT.

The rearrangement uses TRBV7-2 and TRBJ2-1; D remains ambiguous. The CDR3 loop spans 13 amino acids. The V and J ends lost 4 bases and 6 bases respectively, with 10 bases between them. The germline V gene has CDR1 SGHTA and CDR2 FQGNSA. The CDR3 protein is CASSSGVLNEQFF. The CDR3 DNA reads TGTGCCAGCAGCTCCGGAGTTCTCAATGAGCAGTTCTTC.

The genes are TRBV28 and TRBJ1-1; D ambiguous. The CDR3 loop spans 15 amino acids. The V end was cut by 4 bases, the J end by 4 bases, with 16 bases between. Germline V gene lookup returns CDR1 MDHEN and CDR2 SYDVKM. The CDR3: CASSSATLSSTEAFF. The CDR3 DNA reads TGTGCCAGCAGTTCAGCGACCTTGAGTAGCACTGAAGCTTTCTTT.

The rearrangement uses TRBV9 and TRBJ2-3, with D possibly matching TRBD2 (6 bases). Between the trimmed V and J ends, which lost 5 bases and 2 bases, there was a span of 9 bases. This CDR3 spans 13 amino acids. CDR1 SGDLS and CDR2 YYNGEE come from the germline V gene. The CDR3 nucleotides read TGTGCCAGCAGGGGCGGGACCACAGATACGCAGTATTTT. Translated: CASRGGTTDTQYF. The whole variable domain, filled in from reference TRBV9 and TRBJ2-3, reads DSGVTQTPKHLITATGQRVTLRCSPRSGDLSVYWYQQSLDQGLQFLIQYYNGEERAKGNILERFSAQQFPDLHSELNLSSLELGDSALYFCASRGGTTDTQYFGPGTRLTVL.

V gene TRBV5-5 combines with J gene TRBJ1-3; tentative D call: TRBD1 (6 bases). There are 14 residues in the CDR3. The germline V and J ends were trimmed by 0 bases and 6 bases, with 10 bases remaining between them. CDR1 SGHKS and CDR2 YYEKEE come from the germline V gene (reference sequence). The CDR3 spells CASSLVAGVNTIYF. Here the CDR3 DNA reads TGTGCCAGCAGCTTGGTGGCAGGGGTAAACACCATATATTTT.

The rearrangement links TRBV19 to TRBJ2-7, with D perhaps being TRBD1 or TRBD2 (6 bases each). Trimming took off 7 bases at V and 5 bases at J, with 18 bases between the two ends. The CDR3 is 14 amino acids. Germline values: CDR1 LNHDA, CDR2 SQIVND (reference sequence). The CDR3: CASTPTGGQDEQYF. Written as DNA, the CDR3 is TGTGCCAGTACCCCGACAGGAGGGCAGGACGAGCAGTACTTC.

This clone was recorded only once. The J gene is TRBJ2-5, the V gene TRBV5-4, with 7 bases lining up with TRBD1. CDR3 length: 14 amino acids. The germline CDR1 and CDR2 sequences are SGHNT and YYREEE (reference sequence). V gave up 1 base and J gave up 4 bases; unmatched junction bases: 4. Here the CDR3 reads CASSLRGGTETQYF. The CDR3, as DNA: TGTGCCAGCAGCTTGAGAGGGGGCACAGAGACCCAGTACTTC.

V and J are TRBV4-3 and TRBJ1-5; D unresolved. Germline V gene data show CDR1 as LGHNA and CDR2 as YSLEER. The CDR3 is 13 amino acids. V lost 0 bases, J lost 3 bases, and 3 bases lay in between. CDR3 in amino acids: CASSQDSNQPQHF. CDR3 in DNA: TGCGCCAGCAGCCAAGACTCCAATCAGCCCCAGCATTTT.

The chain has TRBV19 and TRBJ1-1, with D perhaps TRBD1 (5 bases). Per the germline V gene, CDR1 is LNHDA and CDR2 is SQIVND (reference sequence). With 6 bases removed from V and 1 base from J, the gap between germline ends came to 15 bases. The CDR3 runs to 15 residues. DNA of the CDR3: TGTGCCAGTAGCCCCGGGCGGGGGTCGAACACTGAAGCTTTCTTT. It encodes CASSPGRGSNTEAFF.

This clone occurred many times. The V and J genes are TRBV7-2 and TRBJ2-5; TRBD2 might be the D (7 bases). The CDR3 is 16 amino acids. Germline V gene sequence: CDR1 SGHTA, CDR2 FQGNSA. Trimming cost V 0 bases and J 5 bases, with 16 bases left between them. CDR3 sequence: CASSLASAGAGETQYF. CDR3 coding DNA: TGTGCCAGCAGCTTAGCGTCTGCGGGGGCAGGGGAGACCCAGTACTTC. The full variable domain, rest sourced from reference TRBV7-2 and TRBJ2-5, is GAGVSQSPSNKVTEKGKDVELRCDPISGHTALYWYRQSLGQGLEFLIYFQGNSAPDKSGLPSDRFSAERTGGSVSTLTIQRTQQEDSAVYLCASSLASAGAGETQYFGPGTRLLVL.

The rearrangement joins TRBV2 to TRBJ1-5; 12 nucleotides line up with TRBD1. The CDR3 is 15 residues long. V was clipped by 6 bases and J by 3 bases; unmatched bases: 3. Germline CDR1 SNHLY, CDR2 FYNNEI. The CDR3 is CASSGTGGPNQPQHF. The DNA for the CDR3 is TGTGCCAGCAGCGGGACAGGGGGCCCCAATCAGCCCCAGCATTTT.

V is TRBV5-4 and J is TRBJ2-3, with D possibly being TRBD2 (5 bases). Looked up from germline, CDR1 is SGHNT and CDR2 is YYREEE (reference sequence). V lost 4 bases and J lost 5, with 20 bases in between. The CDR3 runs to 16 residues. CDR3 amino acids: CASSPRGSPWEDTQYF. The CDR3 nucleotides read TGTGCCAGCAGCCCCCGGGGATCTCCCTGGGAAGATACGCAGTATTTT.

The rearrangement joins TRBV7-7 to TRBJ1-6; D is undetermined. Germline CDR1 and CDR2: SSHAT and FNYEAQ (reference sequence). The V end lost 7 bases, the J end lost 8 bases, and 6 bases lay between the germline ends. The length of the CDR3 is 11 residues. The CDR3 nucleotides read TGTGCCAGCACCCGAGATTCACCCCTCCACTTT. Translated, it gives CASTRDSPLHF.

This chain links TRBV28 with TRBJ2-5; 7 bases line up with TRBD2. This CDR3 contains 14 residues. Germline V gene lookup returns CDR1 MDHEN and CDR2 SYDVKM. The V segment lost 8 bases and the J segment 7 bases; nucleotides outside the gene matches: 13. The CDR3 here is CASSNGGGRGTQYF. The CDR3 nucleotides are TGTGCCAGCTCAAATGGCGGGGGACGAGGGACCCAGTACTTC.

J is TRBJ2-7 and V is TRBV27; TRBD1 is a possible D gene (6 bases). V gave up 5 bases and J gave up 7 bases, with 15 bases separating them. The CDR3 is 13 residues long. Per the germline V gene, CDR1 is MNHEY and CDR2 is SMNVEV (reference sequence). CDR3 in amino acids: CASSVYSGEEQYF. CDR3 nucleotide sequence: TGTGCCAGCAGTGTGTACTCAGGGGAGGAGCAGTACTTC.